This T cell receptor (beta chain) was identified during a study of blood T cell repertoires in COVID-19 (dated by TCRdb to 2020 to 2021). Notes on the research overall: Samples covering the acute and convalescent phases of COVID-19 were provided by collaborators in the United States, Italy and Spain. Subjects who had been exposed to COVID-19, were actively infected with it, or had recovered from it provided the deeply sampled blood TCRbeta repertoires that made up the dataset. Nearly every sample came with metadata listing a de-identified subject ID, COVID-19 status, age in years and sex. A freely available public database, intended as a resource for researchers studying the immune response to SARS-CoV-2, is where the repertoires were released. Where available, HLA class I and class II types were obtained from metadata supplied by the sample provider rather than from assay-based typing. The prospective study material was composed of cDNA or gDNA derived from T cells, B-cell-depleted T cells, or PBMCs. The samples were drawn from the first 160 participants of the ongoing ImmuneRACE study and from about 1,200 subjects provided by 6 global collaborators. The research as a whole found: The amount of clinical and demographic metadata varied by source and participant and was provided uncurated.

Participants in the prospective study were enrolled through a virtual design, were aged about 18 to 100 years, and lived in 24 United States geographic areas. In the prospective study, cohorts were assigned on the basis of participant-reported clinical history obtained from a screening survey and a study questionnaire. A participant counted as exposed if, within 2 weeks of entering the study, that participant had been in contact with someone who had a PCR-confirmed or clinician-diagnosed COVID-19 case. In the prospective study, whole blood, serum and a nasopharyngeal or oropharyngeal swab were collected from each participant by mobile phlebotomists. Participants in the prospective study had the option to provide additional blood draws and questionnaires over an approximately two-month period. Before DNA extraction, prospective study blood samples were shipped either frozen or at room temperature.

The immunoSEQ Assay, a bias-controlled multiplex PCR, was used to amplify TCRbeta CDR3 regions from genomic DNA. The source study handled its data this way. The number of nucleated cells in each sample was estimated by amplification of reference gene primers within the assay. To quantify the absolute abundance of each unique TCRbeta CDR3 rearrangement, sequence reads were collapsed and filtered. Productive Simpson clonality was computed per sample as the square root of Simpson's diversity index over productive rearrangements. The immuneACCESS repertoire file appears here via TCRdb, limited to in-frame rearrangements. These files lack a portion of the clones; in checked studies, under half of the deficit traces to unresolved V genes, and the cause of the others is not known. The V and J calls and clone size are taken from that table; D and trimming were inferred from the DNA. The sample table records a few hundred thousand clones; around nine tenths of these occur just once. Under 3% of the sample is in the top ten clones.

This clone appeared a few times. Its antigen has not been determined. Base quality data are lacking; no much larger clone is found one base away. Trimming costs V 5 bases and J 5 bases, and their ends lie 16 bases apart. Per the germline V gene, SGHRS is the CDR1 and YFSETQ is the CDR2. From the cysteine through the phenylalanine, the CDR3 covers 14 amino acids. CDR3 DNA only is kept here, 42 bases in frame from base 1. This sequence originates from a woman between 45 and 65 years old who had been exposed to COVID-19. The sequenced sample was PBMCs or T cells enriched from blood (not recorded which). The rearranged segments are TRBV5-1 and TRBJ1-1; TRBD1 could be the D gene, as 5 bases match. The DNA sequence is given as TGCGCCAGCAGGACGACAGATTTGTTAACTGAAGCTTTCTTT. Translated, it gives CASRTTDLLTEAFF.